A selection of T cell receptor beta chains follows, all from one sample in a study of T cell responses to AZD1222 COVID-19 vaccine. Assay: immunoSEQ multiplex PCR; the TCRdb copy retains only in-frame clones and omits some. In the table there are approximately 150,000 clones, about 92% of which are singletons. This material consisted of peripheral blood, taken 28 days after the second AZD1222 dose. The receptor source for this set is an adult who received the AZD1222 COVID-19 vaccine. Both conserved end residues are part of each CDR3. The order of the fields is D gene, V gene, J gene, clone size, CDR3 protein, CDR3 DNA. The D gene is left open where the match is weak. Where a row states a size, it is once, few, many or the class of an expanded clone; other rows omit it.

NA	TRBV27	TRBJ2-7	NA	CASSYRLPGEQYF	TGTGCCAGCTCCTACAGGTTGCCGGGCGAGCAGTACTTC
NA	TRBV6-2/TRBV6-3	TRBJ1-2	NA	CASSIGLDYGYTF	TGTGCCAGCAGCATCGGGTTGGACTATGGCTACACCTTC
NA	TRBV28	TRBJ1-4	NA	CASSSSGLRNEKLFF	TGTGCCAGCAGTTCCTCGGGGCTGAGGAATGAAAAACTGTTTTTT
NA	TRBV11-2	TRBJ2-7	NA	CASRQDYRYEQYF	TGTGCCAGCAGGCAGGACTATCGATACGAGCAGTACTTC
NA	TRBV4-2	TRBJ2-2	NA	CASSPVLGSNTGELFF	TGTGCCAGCAGCCCAGTCCTTGGCAGTAACACCGGGGAGCTGTTTTTT
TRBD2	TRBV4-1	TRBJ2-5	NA	CASSQDPGGRETQYF	TGCGCCAGCAGCCAAGATCCGGGCGGGAGAGAGACCCAGTACTTC
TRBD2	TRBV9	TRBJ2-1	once	CASSALAGYNEQFF	TGTGCCAGCAGCGCCCTAGCGGGTTACAATGAGCAGTTCTTC
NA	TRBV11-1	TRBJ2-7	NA	CASSPAVTSYEQYF	TGTGCCAGCAGTCCAGCGGTTACCTCCTACGAGCAGTACTTC
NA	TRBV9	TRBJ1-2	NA	CASSVSGWSGYTF	TGTGCCAGCAGCGTCTCGGGTTGGTCCGGCTACACCTTC
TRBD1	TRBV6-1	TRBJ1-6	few	CASSVTGGYLLGSPLHF	TGTGCCAGCAGTGTTACAGGGGGCTACCTTCTTGGCTCACCCCTCCACTTT
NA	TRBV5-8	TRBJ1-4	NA	CASSLATLEKLFF	TGTGCCAGCAGCTTGGCGACACTTGAAAAACTGTTTTTT
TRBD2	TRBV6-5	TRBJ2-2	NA	CASSYSVRLAGGELFF	TGTGCCAGCAGTTATTCGGTTCGACTAGCGGGAGGGGAGCTGTTTTTT
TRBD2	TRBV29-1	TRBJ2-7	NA	CSAGLAGTYEQYF	TGCAGCGCCGGACTAGCGGGGACCTACGAGCAGTACTTC
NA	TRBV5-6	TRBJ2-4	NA	CASSLARFGLDKNIQYF	TGTGCCAGCAGCTTGGCCCGGTTCGGTTTGGACAAAAACATTCAGTACTTC
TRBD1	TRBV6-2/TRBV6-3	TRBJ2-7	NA	CASSYGGQDFTQSYEQYF	TGTGCCAGCAGTTACGGAGGACAGGATTTCACTCAATCCTACGAGCAGTACTTC
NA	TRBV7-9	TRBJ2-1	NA	CASSLVTGGGYNEQFF	TGTGCCAGCAGCTTAGTGACAGGCGGGGGCTACAATGAGCAGTTCTTC
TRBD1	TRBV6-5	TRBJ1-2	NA	CASNKLGQGNYGYTF	TGTGCCAGCAACAAACTGGGACAGGGAAACTATGGCTACACCTTC
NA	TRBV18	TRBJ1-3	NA	CASSPTEVGNTIYF	TGTGCCAGCTCCCCGACAGAGGTTGGAAACACCATATATTTT
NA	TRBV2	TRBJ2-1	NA	CASSDFRGANHEQFF	NA
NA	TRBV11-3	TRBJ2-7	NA	CASSSTEDYEQYF	TGTGCCAGCAGCTCTACAGAGGATTACGAGCAGTACTTC
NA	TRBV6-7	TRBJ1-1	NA	CASSKGHPEAFF	TGTGCCAGCAGTAAGGGACACCCTGAAGCTTTCTTT
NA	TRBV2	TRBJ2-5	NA	CASSPTGTKGRKTQYF	TGTGCCAGCAGCCCTACCGGGACCAAGGGACGGAAGACCCAGTACTTC
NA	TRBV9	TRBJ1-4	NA	CASSVGQGINEKLFF	TGTGCCAGCAGCGTAGGGCAGGGAATTAATGAAAAACTGTTTTTT
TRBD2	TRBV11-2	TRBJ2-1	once	CASSQGLDRMFF	TGTGCCAGCAGCCAAGGACTAGATCGCATGTTCTTC
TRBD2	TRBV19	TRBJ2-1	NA	CASSPSGSSYNEQFF	TGTGCCAGTTCCCCTAGCGGGAGCTCCTACAATGAGCAGTTCTTC
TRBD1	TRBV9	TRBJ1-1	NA	CASSEGTANTEAFF	TGTGCCAGCAGCGAGGGGACAGCGAACACTGAAGCTTTCTTT
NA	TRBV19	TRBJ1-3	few	CASSRGHSGNTIYF	TGTGCCAGTAGTAGAGGACACTCTGGAAACACCATATATTTT
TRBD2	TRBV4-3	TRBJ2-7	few	CASSQLAGGAYEQYF	TGCGCCAGCAGCCAGTTAGCGGGAGGGGCCTACGAGCAGTACTTC
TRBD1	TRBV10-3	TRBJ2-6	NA	CAIREGTGKRSGANVLTF	TGTGCCATCAGAGAAGGGACAGGGAAACGCTCTGGGGCCAACGTCCTGACTTTC
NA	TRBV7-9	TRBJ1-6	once	CASSSRAAGDSPLHF	TGTGCCAGCAGCTCCCGGGCCGCAGGTGATTCACCCCTCCACTTT
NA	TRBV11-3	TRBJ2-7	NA	CASSLAIEQYF	TGTGCCAGCAGCTTAGCTATCGAGCAGTACTTC
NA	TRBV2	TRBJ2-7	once	CASSEGMLGYEQYF	TGTGCCAGCAGTGAGGGAATGTTGGGCTACGAGCAGTACTTC
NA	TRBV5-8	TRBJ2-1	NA	CASSGGYSSYNEQFF	TGTGCCAGCAGCGGCGGGTACAGCTCCTACAATGAGCAGTTCTTC
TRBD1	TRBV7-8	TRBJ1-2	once	CASSYTGGTYYGYTF	TGTGCCAGCAGCTATACAGGGGGCACTTACTATGGCTACACCTTC
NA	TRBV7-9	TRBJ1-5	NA	CASSSSRDFDQPQHF	TGTGCCAGCAGCTCCTCCCGGGACTTCGATCAGCCCCAGCATTTT
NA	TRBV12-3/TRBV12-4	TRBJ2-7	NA	CASSRGNYEQYF	TGTGCCAGCAGTCGCGGAAACTACGAGCAGTACTTC
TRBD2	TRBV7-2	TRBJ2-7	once	CASSPITSAYEQYF	TGTGCCAGCAGCCCAATAACTAGCGCCTACGAGCAGTACTTC
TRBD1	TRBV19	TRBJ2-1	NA	CASRTGGPYNEQFF	TGTGCCAGCAGGACAGGGGGGCCCTACAATGAGCAGTTCTTC
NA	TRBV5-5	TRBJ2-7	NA	CASNPELAAYEQYF	TGTGCCAGCAACCCAGAGTTAGCGGCCTACGAGCAGTACTTC
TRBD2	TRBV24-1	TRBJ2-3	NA	CATSDPGLAGGYSDTQYF	TGTGCCACCAGTGACCCGGGACTAGCGGGAGGGTATTCAGATACGCAGTATTTT